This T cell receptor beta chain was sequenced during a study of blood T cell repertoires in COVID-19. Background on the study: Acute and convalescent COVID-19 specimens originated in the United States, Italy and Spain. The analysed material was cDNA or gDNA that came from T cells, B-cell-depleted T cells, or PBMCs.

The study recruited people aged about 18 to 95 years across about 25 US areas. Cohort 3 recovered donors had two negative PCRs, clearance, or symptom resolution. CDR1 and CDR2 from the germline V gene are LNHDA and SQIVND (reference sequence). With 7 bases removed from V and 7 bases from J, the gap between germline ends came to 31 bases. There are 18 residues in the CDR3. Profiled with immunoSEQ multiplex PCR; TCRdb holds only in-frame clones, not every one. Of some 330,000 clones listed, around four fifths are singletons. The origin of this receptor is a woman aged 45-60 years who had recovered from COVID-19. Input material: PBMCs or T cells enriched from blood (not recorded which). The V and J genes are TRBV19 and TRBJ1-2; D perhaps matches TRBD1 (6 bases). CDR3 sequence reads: CASIPGWVSGQGRTGYTF. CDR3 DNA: TGTGCCAGTATCCCCGGATGGGTTTCGGGTCAGGGGAGAACTGGCTACACCTTC. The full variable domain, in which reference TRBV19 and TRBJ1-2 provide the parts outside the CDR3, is DGGITQSPKYLFRKEGQNVTLSCEQNLNHDAMYWYRQDPGQGLRLIYYSQIVNDFQKGDIAEGYSVSREKKESFPLTVTSAQKNPTAFYLCASIPGWVSGQGRTGYTFGSGTRLTVV.